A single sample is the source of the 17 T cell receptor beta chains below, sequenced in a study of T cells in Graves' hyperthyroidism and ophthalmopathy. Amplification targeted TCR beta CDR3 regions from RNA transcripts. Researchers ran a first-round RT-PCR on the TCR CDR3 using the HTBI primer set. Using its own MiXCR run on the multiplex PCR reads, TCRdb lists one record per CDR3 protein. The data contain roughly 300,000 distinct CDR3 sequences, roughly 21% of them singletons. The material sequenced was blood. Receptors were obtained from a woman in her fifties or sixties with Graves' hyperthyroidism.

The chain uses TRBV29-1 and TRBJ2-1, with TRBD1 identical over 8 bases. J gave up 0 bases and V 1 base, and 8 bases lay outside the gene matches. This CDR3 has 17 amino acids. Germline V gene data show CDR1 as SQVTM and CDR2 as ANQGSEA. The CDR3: CSVEGTGTFFSYNEQFF. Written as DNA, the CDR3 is TGCAGCGTTGAAGGGACAGGGACGTTCTTCTCCTACAATGAGCAGTTCTTC.

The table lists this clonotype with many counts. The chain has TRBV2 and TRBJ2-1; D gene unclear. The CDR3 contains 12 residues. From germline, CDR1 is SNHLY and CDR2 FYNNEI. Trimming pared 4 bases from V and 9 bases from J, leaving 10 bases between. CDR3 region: CASSGSGGEQFF. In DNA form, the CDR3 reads TGTGCCAGCAGTGGTAGTGGCGGTGAGCAGTTCTTC.

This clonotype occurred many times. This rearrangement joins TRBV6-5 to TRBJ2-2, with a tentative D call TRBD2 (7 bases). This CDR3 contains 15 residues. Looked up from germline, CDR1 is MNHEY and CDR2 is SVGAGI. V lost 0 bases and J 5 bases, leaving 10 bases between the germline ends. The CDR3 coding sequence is TGTGCCAGCAGTTACTCGGGGGGGCGAACCGGGGAGCTGTTTTTT. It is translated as CASSYSGGRTGELFF.

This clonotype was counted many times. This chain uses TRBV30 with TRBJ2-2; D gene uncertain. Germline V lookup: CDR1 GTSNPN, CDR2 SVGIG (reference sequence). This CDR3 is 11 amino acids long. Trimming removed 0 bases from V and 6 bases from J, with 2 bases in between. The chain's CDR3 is CAWSVAGELFF. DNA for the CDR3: TGTGCCTGGAGTGTAGCCGGGGAGCTGTTTTTT.

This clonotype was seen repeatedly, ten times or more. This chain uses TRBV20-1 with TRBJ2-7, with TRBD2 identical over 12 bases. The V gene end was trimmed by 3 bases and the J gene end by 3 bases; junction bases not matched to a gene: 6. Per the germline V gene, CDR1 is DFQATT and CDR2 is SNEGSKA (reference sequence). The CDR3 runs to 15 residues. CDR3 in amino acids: CSASSTSGRGYEQYF. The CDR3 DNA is TGCAGTGCTAGTTCGACTAGCGGGAGAGGCTACGAGCAGTACTTC.

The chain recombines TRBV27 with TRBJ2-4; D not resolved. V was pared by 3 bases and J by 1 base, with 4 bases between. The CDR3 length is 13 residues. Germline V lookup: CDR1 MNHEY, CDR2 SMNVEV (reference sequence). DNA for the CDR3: TGTGCCAGCAGTTTGGTGGCCAAAAACATTCAGTACTTC. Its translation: CASSLVAKNIQYF.

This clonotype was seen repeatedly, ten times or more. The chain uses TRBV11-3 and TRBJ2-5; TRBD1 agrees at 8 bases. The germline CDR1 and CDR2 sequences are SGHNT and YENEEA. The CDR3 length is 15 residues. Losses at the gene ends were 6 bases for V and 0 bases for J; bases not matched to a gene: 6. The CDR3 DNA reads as TGTGCCAGCAGTGAGACAGGGGAGTACCAAGAGACCCAGTACTTC. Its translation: CASSETGEYQETQYF.

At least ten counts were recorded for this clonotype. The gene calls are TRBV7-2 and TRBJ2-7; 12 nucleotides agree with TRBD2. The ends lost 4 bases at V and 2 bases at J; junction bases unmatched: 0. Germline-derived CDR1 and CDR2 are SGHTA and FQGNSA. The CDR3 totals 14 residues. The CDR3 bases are TGTGCCAGCAGCTCTAGCGGGGGGGCCTACGAGCAGTACTTC. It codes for CASSSSGGAYEQYF.

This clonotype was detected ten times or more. CDR3 bases: TGTGCCAGCAGCTCCTCCTCGCAGGGGGGAGGCACTGAAGCTTTCTTT. It is translated as CASSSSSQGGGTEAFF. The V and J genes are TRBV7-6 and TRBJ1-1; TRBD1 matches 7 bases. The CDR3 is made up of 16 amino acids. J was trimmed by 4 bases and V by 4 bases; bases with no gene match: 12. Germline CDR1 reads SGHVS; CDR2 reads FNYEAQ.

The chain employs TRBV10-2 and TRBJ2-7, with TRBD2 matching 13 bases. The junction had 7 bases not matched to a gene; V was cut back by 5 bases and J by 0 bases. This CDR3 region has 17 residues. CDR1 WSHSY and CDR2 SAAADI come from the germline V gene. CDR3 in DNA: TGCGCCAGCAGTATTGGGACTAGCGGGGTATTCTCCTACGAGCAGTACTTC. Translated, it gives CASSIGTSGVFSYEQYF.

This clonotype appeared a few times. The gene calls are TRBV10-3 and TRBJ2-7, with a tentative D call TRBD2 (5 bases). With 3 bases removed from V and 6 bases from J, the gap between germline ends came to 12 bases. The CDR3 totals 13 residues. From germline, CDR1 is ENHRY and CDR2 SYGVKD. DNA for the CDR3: TGTGCCATCAGTGAAGTCTCCCGGGGCGAGCAGTACTTC. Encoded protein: CAISEVSRGEQYF.

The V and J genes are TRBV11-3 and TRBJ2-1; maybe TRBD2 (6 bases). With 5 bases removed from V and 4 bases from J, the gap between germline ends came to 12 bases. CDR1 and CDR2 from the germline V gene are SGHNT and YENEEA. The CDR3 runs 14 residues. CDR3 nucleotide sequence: TGTGCCAGCAGCCAGGGACTCAGGTACAATGAGCAGTTCTTC. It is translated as CASSQGLRYNEQFF.

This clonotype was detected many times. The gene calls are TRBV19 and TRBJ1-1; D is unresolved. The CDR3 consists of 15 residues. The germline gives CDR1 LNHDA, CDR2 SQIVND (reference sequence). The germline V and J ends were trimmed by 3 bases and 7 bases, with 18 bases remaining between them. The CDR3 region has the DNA TGTGCCAGTAGTATTTCCGGATCAGGCGTCGGTGAAGCTTTCTTT. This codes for CASSISGSGVGEAFF.

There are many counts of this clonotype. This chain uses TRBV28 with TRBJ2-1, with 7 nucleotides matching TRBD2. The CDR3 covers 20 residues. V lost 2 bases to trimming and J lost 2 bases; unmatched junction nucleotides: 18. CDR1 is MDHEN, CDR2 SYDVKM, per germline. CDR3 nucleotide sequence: TGTGCCAGCAGTTTACCCACTATGCCAACCGCGGGGGAGGCCTACAATGAGCAGTTCTTC. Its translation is CASSLPTMPTAGEAYNEQFF.

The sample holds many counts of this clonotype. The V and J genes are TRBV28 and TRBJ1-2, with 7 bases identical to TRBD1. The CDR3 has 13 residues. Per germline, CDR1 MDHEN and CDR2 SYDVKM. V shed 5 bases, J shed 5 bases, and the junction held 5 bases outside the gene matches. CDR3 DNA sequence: TGTGCCAGCAGTCGGGACAGTCTATATGGCTACACCTTC. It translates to CASSRDSLYGYTF.

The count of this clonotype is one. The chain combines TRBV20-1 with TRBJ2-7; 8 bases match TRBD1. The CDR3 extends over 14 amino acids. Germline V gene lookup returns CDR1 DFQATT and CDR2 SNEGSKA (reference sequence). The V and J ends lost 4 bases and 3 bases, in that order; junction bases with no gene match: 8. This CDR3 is CSATRWGTGYEQYF. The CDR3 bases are TGCAGTGCTACACGGTGGGGGACAGGCTACGAGCAGTACTTC.

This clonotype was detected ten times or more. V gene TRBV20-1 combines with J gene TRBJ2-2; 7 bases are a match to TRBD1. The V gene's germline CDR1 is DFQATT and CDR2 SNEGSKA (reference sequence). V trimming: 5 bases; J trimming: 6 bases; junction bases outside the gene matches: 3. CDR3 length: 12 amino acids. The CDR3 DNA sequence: TGCAGTGCTTCCAGGGGGTCCGGGGAGCTGTTTTTT. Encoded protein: CSASRGSGELFF.